A single sample gave rise to the 7 T cell receptor beta chains below, sequenced in a study of T-cell reconstitution after alpha-beta-depleted transplantation in children (dated by TCRdb to 2016 to 2017). The library was prepared using PCR. The instrument given in TCRdb is Illumina HiSeq 2500. Molecular barcoding was employed in the preparation of TCR libraries, with unique molecular identifiers being used to normalize TCRbeta repertoire quantification. The public reads were reanalyzed by TCRdb: fastp trimming at Q25, MiXCR alignment, in-frame beta chains only. Every distinct CDR3 protein forms one entry, paired with its most common genes and DNA. This sample gives 700,000 or so distinct CDR3 sequences in total; around 13% of them show up just once. 0.79% of the sample goes to the ten largest clones. The treatment or condition label here, explained by the study, means: allogeneic hematopoietic cell transplantation with graft depleted of TCRalphabeta T cells and CD19 B cells.

This sample comprised PBMCs, obtained before TCRalphabeta/CD19-depleted stem cell transplant. The receptors here all came from a girl aged 2 to 10 with congenital amegakaryocytic thrombocytopenia, due to receive a stem cell transplant.

The V call is TRBV6-5, the J call TRBJ1-2; a possible D gene is TRBD1 (5 bases). Germline V CDR1 and CDR2: MNHEY, SVGAGI. V was clipped by 11 bases and J by 8 bases, with 15 bases between them. The CDR3 runs to 11 residues. The CDR3: CAAVGVRGYTF. As DNA, the CDR3 is TGTGCCGCGGTGGGGGTACGAGGCTACACCTTC.

This chain joins TRBV29-1 and TRBJ2-7; TRBD2 matches 8 bases. CDR3 length equals 13 residues. V was clipped by 7 bases and J by 0 bases; unmatched bases: 5. Germline V gene lookup returns CDR1 SQVTM and CDR2 ANQGSEA. The CDR3 coding sequence is TGCAGCGCCGTAGCGGGGAGCTCCTACGAGCAGTACTTC. It codes for CSAVAGSSYEQYF.

Ten or more counts support this clonotype. The chain has TRBV7-2 and TRBJ2-3; unclear D gene. V gave up 5 bases and J gave up 3 bases, with 18 bases separating them. Germline-derived CDR1 and CDR2 are SGHTA and FQGNSA. CDR3 length: 16 amino acids. Here the CDR3 DNA reads TGTGCCAGCAGCCTACGAATGAGCTCGAAGACAGATACGCAGTATTTT. Translated, it gives CASSLRMSSKTDTQYF.

CDR3 amino acids: CASSLERAGVSYNEQFF. The CDR3 DNA follows: TGTGCCAGCAGCTTGGAGAGGGCGGGAGTATCCTACAATGAGCAGTTCTTC. The chain employs TRBV5-6 and TRBJ2-1, with 7 bases matching TRBD2. This CDR3 region has 17 residues. CDR1 and CDR2 from the germline V gene are SGHDT and YYEEEE. With 0 bases clipped from V and 1 base from J, the junction kept 7 bases outside the gene matches.

This clonotype was counted ten times or more. The chain joins TRBV5-1 to TRBJ2-4; 12 positions match TRBD2. Trimming at V came to 4 bases and at J to 6 bases, leaving 8 bases not matched to a gene. In germline, CDR1 is SGHRS, CDR2 YFSETQ. This CDR3 region has 16 residues. The CDR3 DNA reads as TGCGCCAGCAGCAAGGGACTAGCGGGCGAGGGAAACATTCAGTACTTC. Translation gives CASSKGLAGEGNIQYF.

The chain carries TRBV5-1 and TRBJ2-5; D is unresolved. V lost 1 base, J lost 0 bases, and 13 bases lay in between. CDR1 SGHRS and CDR2 YFSETQ come from the germline V gene. The CDR3 spans 16 residues. DNA for the CDR3: TGCGCCAGCAGCTTGTTTTCGTGGCAGGACCAAGAGACCCAGTACTTC. Translating it yields CASSLFSWQDQETQYF.

The chain employs TRBV20-1 and TRBJ2-3; 14 nucleotides line up with TRBD2. Trimming removed 5 bases from V and 2 bases from J; junction bases left unmatched: 6. Per the germline V gene, CDR1 is DFQATT and CDR2 is SNEGSKA (reference sequence). The CDR3 length is 16 residues. The CDR3 DNA follows: TGCAGTGCTGTTGGGGGACTAGCGGGAGCCACAGATACGCAGTATTTT. This codes for CSAVGGLAGATDTQYF.